The sequence of this TCR beta chain was determined in a study of shared clonotypes between healthy human individuals (dated by TCRdb to between 2020 and 2021). For context, the study as a whole: The cohort included three men and two women between 18 and 49 years of age. Leukapheresis yielded between about 0.9 and 8.9 billion PBMCs per donor. Blood TCR repertoires of about five healthy adults were deeply sequenced to estimate repertoire size and the extent of clonotype sharing between individuals. To increase sequencing depth and limit assay-specific biases, different laboratories used diverse techniques to prepare libraries and sequence TCR repertoires. For each donor, CD4 naive and CD4 memory were each run on three plates, CD8 naive on two plates, and CD8 memory on one plate. Study-wide findings and limitations: The genetic and exposure-history diversity represented was limited by the small number of donors. Sampling was restricted to blood, and TCR repertoires in tissues likely differ from the TCR repertoires found in blood. Compared with non-shared clonotypes, clonotypes shared by all four sorted-subset donors had higher generation probabilities. Naive subsets generally had larger estimated clonotype richness than memory subsets did. Pairwise subsampling led to the expectation that sequencing depth would affect the degree of clonotype sharing among donors. Rarefaction of sorted-subset datasets indicated incomplete sequencing despite the large sequencing depth. When a handful of donors were compared, the shared fraction of clonotypes was about 5% for naive CD4, approximately 3.5% for naive CD8, more than 2% for memory CD4, and under 0.5% for memory CD8.

The CDR3 spans 14 residues, from the cysteine through the phenylalanine. Only the CDR3 DNA is retained, 42 bases long and in frame from the first base. From the germline V gene (reference sequence), CDR1 is MNHEY and CDR2 is SMNVEV. Using the deep immunoSEQ assay, TCR CDR3 regions were amplified from genomic DNA by multiplex PCR. For each cell subset, the extracted genomic DNA was distributed evenly across all wells of several immunoSEQ 96-well plates, and each plate served as one replicate. For sorted subsets, around 200 ng genomic DNA, equal to tens of thousands of T cell genomes, was loaded into each replicate PCR. Purified libraries were quantified with a Qubit 3.0 fluorometer, sized on a Bioanalyzer 2100, and re-quantified with the KAPA Library Quantification kit. Every immunoSEQ 96-well plate was sequenced on a dedicated single-read 150-cycle Illumina NextSeq 550 flow cell. As for the authors' bioinformatics: Because the immunoSEQ output included only junctional sequences and no quality scores, the filtering could not be the same as the filtering used for full-length reads. To assign V/J genes and CDR3, sequences were annotated against IMGT germline references using PyIR, a Python wrapper for IgBLAST v1.9. Reads were filtered out if the reads had weak V/J assignments (E-value above 1e-6), no CDR3, stop codons, out-of-frame junctions, or ambiguous translated residues. V3J clonotypes were defined as sequences sharing the same inferred V gene, J gene, and CDR3 amino acid sequence. The percentage overlap between two repertoires was calculated by dividing the number of shared unique clonotypes by the size of the smaller repertoire. RTK rarefaction, the Chao1 estimator, and Recon v2.1 estimates of unobserved clonotypes were used to assess repertoire richness. For all TCRbeta clonotypes obtained by the gDNA method from a handful of donors, generation probabilities were computed with OLGA. In TCRdb, the immuneACCESS table is reduced to in-frame sequences with V and J assigned. These tables do not hold every clone; where another copy was compared, an unresolved V gene accounts for under half, and the others remain unexplained. V and J calls and clone size are as listed in that table; D and trimming were resolved from the DNA. For this sample the table gives approximately 1,000,000 clones, of which approximately 78% were detected only once. Of the sample, under 0.6% falls within the top ten clones.

The donors were healthy, HIV-negative adults who had no recently reported acute infections or vaccinations. Every donor was a Caucasian adult living in Nashville, Tennessee, USA. CD4+ T cells were enriched by magnetic negative selection, after which naive cells were positively selected on CD45RA and the negative fraction was taken as the memory subset. After blood collection by leukapheresis, PBMCs were isolated using Ficoll-Histopaque density gradient centrifugation and then cryopreserved in the vapor phase of liquid nitrogen. Analytical flow cytometry was used to check the purity and quantity of every magnetically sorted T cell population. Each sorted fraction had its genomic DNA isolated and then quantified by UV absorbance on a Nanodrop 2000c. This clone was observed a single time. Its antigen remains unidentified. A read error likely explains this, since a far larger clone differs by one base. In the same sample, other DNA sequences code for this CDR3.

This TCR came from a man younger than 35 in good health. Some clones in this sample may be carry-over from other donors' samples. The chain is encoded by TRBV27 joined to TRBJ2-7; the D segment is perhaps TRBD1 or TRBD2, each sharing 5 matched bases. Sequencing was carried out using memory CD4+ T cells from PBMCs. The cell subset or site label of this sample denotes: CD45RA-negative fraction. The DNA reads as follows: TGTGCTAGCAGTTCTCAACGGGACGGGAACGAGCAGTACTTC. Its amino acids are CASSSQRDGNEQYF.